The TCR beta chain described here comes from a study of T cells in Graves' hyperthyroidism and ophthalmopathy. Study-wide findings and caveats: In blood, most of the thyroid clonotypes expanded above 0.001 were also present.

Graves' hyperthyroidism without ophthalmopathy progression within 18 months was termed stable. Clinicians diagnosed patients from clinical symptoms, serum thyroxine and TRAb, thyroid ultrasound and orbital computed tomography. The PBMCs had their origin in around 9.1 ml of fresh peripheral blood. This clonotype was counted between two and nine times. Its target is unknown. CDR1 SQVTM and CDR2 ANQGSEA come from the germline V gene. V was pared by 3 bases and J by 4 bases, with 9 bases between. This CDR3 region has 12 residues. TCR beta CDR3 region amplification was performed from RNA transcripts. The primer set for the first-round RT-PCR of the TCR CDR3 was HTBI. TCRdb passed the multiplex PCR reads through MiXCR, listing each CDR3 protein once. The sample lists some 300,000 distinct CDR3 sequences; approximately 17% were seen once.

This clonotype was obtained from a young man with Graves' hyperthyroidism. The J gene is TRBJ1-1, the V gene TRBV29-1; D is ambiguous. The sequenced material came from blood. As DNA, the CDR3 is TGCAGCGTTGAGCGCCGGGCCACTGAAGCTTTCTTT. It specifies CSVERRATEAFF.